Each of the 10 T cell receptor beta chains below was sequenced from the same sample in a study of beta chain features in type 1 diabetes. Broader study findings: Shorter TCRB CDR3s, moderately but significantly so, marked every one of the four CD4+ subsets in Type 1 diabetes patients.

Investigators reverse transcribed all isolated RNA, so they sequenced expressed TCRB transcripts. Assay: immunoSEQ multiplex PCR; the TCRdb copy retains only in-frame clones and omits some. The sample has over 25,000 clones, roughly three fifths seen once; the top ten hold roughly 1.5%. For these TCRs, the target antigens are not known. The specimen sequenced was Tregs from blood. Receptors originate from a woman aged 18-29 years with type 1 diabetes.

This clone was seen only a few times. The rearrangement joins TRBV27 to TRBJ1-6, with D tentatively TRBD1 (5 bases). Germline CDR1 and CDR2: MNHEY and SMNVEV (reference sequence). Trimming took off 3 bases at V and 10 bases at J, with 13 bases between the two ends. CDR3 size: 14 residues. The CDR3 spells CASSLAQGGSPLHF. CDR3 nucleotide sequence: TGTGCCAGCAGTTTGGCTCAGGGAGGCTCACCCCTCCACTTT.

This chain links TRBV5-5 with TRBJ1-3; D possibly corresponds to TRBD1 (5 bases). The CDR3 spans 15 residues. Germline V gene sequence: CDR1 SGHKS, CDR2 YYEKEE (reference sequence). Trimming shortened V by 0 bases and J by 2 bases, and 9 bases separated the two germline ends. The CDR3, as DNA: TGTGCCAGCAGCTTGGGTCAGGGCCCTGGAAACACCATATATTTT. It codes for CASSLGQGPGNTIYF.

The sample holds a few counts of this clone. CDR3 sequence (DNA): TGTGCCAGCAGCTTGGGGGACAGGGGGCCCTTCAATGAGCAGTTCTTC. Amino acids: CASSLGDRGPFNEQFF. V usage is TRBV5-6 and J usage is TRBJ2-1; 12 positions match TRBD1. The V and J ends lost 0 bases and 6 bases, in that order; junction bases with no gene match: 4. Germline V gene lookup returns CDR1 SGHDT and CDR2 YYEEEE. The CDR3 has 16 residues. The complete variable domain, with remaining parts taken from reference TRBV5-6 and TRBJ2-1, reads DAGVTQSPTHLIKTRGQQVTLRCSPKSGHDTVSWYQQALGQGPQFIFQYYEEEERQRGNFPDRFSGHQFPNYSSELNVNALLLGDSALYLCASSLGDRGPFNEQFFGPGTRLTVL.

Only a few counts were recorded for this clone. The chain is built from TRBV5-5 and TRBJ1-1, with TRBD1 matching over 9 bases. The CDR3 consists of 15 residues. V dropped 2 bases and J dropped 4; count of bases not matched to a gene: 6. Germline lookup yields CDR1 SGHKS and CDR2 YYEKEE (reference sequence). The CDR3 coding sequence is TGTGCCAGCAGCTTCACACAGGGGGCAGGCACTGAAGCTTTCTTT. The encoded protein is CASSFTQGAGTEAFF.

The chain carries TRBV27 and TRBJ2-2; D gene ambiguous. V was trimmed by 5 bases and J by 2 bases, leaving 12 bases between them. CDR1 and CDR2 from the germline V gene are MNHEY and SMNVEV (reference sequence). The CDR3 spans 15 residues. CDR3 coding DNA: TGTGCCAGCAGTCCCCCGCGGTTAAACACCGGGGAGCTGTTTTTT. Translation gives CASSPPRLNTGELFF.

This chain connects TRBV7-2 to TRBJ2-5; TRBD2 matches at 8 bases. CDR3 length: 15 amino acids. Germline CDR1 is SGHTA and CDR2 is FQGNSA. V lost 4 bases, J lost 5 bases, and 9 bases stayed unmatched. CDR3 region: CASSSRGGAMETQYF. The CDR3 DNA follows: TGTGCCAGCAGCTCCCGGGGGGGGGCAATGGAGACCCAGTACTTC.

This clone has a handful of counts. The genes are TRBV11-2 and TRBJ2-1; 12 bases match TRBD2. Germline CDR1 SGHAT, CDR2 FQNNGV. The CDR3 contains 15 residues. J was trimmed by 7 bases and V by 5 bases; bases with no gene match: 6. This CDR3 reads CASSASGRARNEQFF. The CDR3 nucleotides are TGTGCCAGCAGCGCTAGCGGGAGGGCCAGAAATGAGCAGTTCTTC.

The chain recombines TRBV5-8 with TRBJ2-1; D is possibly TRBD1 (5 bases). The germline V gene encodes CDR1 SGHTS and CDR2 YDEGEE. The CDR3 contains 15 residues. Trimming removed 4 bases at V and 5 bases at J, with 16 bases between. The CDR3 nucleotides read TGTGCCAGCAGCCCCCCAAGGGGATGGAACAATGAGCAGTTCTTC. Amino acid sequence: CASSPPRGWNNEQFF.

The chain is built from TRBV6-5 and TRBJ2-2; 14 bases fit TRBD2. CDR1 is MNHEY and CDR2 is SVGAGI in the germline V gene. This CDR3 is 14 amino acids long. Trimming at V came to 6 bases and at J to 6 bases, leaving 0 bases not matched to a gene. CDR3 nucleotide sequence: TGTGCCAGCAGGACTAGCGGGAGGGCCGGGGAGCTGTTTTTT. It encodes CASRTSGRAGELFF.

J is TRBJ2-2 and V is TRBV10-1, with a tentative D call TRBD2 (7 bases). The CDR3 runs to 16 residues. Trimming stripped 3 bases from V and 6 bases from J, with 17 bases between. The V gene's germline CDR1 is WNHNN and CDR2 SYGVQD (reference sequence). This chain's CDR3 is CASSDLGGGIAGELFF. The CDR3 nucleotides read TGCGCCAGCAGTGACCTGGGAGGGGGAATCGCCGGGGAGCTGTTTTTT.